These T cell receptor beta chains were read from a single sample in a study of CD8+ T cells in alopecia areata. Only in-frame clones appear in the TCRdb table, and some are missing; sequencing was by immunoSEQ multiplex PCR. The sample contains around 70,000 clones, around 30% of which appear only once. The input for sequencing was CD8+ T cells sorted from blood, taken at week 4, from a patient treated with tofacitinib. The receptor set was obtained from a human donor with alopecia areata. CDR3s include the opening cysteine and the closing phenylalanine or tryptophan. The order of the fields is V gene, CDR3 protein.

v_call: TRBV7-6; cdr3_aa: CASSPLIRGNDEQFF
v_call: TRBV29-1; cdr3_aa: CSVGPPQSPGQGGGYEQYF
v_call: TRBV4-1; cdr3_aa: CASSQRRTSVFINEQFF
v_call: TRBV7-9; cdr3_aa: CASSPPRPRDGYTF
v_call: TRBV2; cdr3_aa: CASRTASGSSHEQYF
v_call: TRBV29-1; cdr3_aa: CSVDNGRVGTGELFF
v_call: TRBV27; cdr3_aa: CASSSGTTSYNEQFF
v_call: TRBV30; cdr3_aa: CAWSPGTGGPYGYTF
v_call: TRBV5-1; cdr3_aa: CASSIAGLGNEQFF
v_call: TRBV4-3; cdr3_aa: CASSQGSSYNEQFF
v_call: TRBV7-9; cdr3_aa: CASSYEAGAYYEQYF
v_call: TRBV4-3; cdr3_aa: CASSQGWKVLNEQFF
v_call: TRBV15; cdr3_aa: CATSSTSRRPQEQYF
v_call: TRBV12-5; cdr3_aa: CARKLAGRNEQFF
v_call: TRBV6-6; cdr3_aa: CASSYSGQNNEQFF
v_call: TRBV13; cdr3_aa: CASSLGLGQPQHF
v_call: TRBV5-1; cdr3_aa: CASSLRGSQPQHF
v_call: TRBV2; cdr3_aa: CAIVQGVGGYTF
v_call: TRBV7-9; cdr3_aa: CASSLGRETQYF
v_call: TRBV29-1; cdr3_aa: CSVESLGDGGTYEQYF
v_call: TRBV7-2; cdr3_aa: CASSLNGPYSSDQYF
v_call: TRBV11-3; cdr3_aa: CASSLGRTEAFF
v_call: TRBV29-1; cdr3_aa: CSVWTGNTGELFF
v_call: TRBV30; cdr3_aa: CAWTTGYQETQYF
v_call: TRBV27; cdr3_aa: CASRSTGDGYTF
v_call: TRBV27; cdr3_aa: CASSNSRRAKNIQYF
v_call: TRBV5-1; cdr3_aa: CASSPDRARSYEQYF